This TCR beta chain was found in a study of cytomegalovirus exposure and HLA in healthy donors. For this clone: Its antigen is not identified.

Vbeta (60) and Jbeta (13) primers were used in the PCR. Here immunoSEQ multiplex PCR was the method, and the copy in TCRdb shows in-frame clones only, minus some. The table includes around 150,000 clones, less than 85% detected once. CDR3 length: 16 amino acids. Trimming at V came to 5 bases and at J to 0 bases, leaving 2 bases not matched to a gene. Germline CDR1 reads SEHNR; CDR2 reads FQNEAQ (reference sequence). The study, taken as a whole, reports: The only immune exposure information that was available was CMV serostatus. In a later analysis, DRB1 alleles had the most associated TCRs; HLA-C alleles the fewest.

The receptor was isolated from a man in his forties in good health and CMV-seropositive. The chain couples TRBV7-9 to TRBJ2-5; 14 bases line up with TRBD2. The material sequenced was PBMCs. The CDR3 loop reads CASSGTSGGYQETQYF. The CDR3 DNA sequence: TGTGCCAGCAGCGGGACTAGCGGGGGCTACCAAGAGACCCAGTACTTC.